These T cell receptor beta chains were read from a single sample in a study of control samples from healthy donors and cancer patients. Generated by immunoSEQ multiplex PCR, the TCRdb table keeps only in-frame clones and is missing some. The sample lists some 79,000 clones; 93% were seen once. The sample consisted of PBMCs. The receptors stem from a middle-aged woman with lung cancer. CDR3s include the opening cysteine and the closing phenylalanine or tryptophan.

>17|TRBJ2-5|TRBV4-1
CASSQAGSGGAPETQYF
>13|TRBJ2-7|TRBV30
CAWSLSRAYEQYF
>11|TRBJ1-2|TRBV27
CASSSPRGYTF
>13|TRBJ2-7|TRBV6-2/TRBV6-3
CASRPSGTYEQYF
>13|TRBJ1-2|TRBV7-2
CASSPNRWDGYTF
>14|TRBJ2-1|TRBV9
CASSVQGQINEQFF
>17|TRBJ2-1|TRBV6-6
CASSPLLTNGQKGEQFF
>19|TRBJ2-6|TRBV30
CAWSVAWAPLDAGANVLTF
>14|TRBJ2-5|TRBV4-1
CASSSRGLQETQYF
>13|-|TRBV7-9
CASSLDRYNEQFF
>14|TRBJ2-7|TRBV11-3
CASSQRGRPYEQYF
>16|TRBJ1-5|TRBV19
CASSIVGGVSNQPQHF
>13|TRBJ2-1|TRBV9
CASSVRPYNEQFF
>13|TRBJ1-1|TRBV2
CASTQARNTEAFF